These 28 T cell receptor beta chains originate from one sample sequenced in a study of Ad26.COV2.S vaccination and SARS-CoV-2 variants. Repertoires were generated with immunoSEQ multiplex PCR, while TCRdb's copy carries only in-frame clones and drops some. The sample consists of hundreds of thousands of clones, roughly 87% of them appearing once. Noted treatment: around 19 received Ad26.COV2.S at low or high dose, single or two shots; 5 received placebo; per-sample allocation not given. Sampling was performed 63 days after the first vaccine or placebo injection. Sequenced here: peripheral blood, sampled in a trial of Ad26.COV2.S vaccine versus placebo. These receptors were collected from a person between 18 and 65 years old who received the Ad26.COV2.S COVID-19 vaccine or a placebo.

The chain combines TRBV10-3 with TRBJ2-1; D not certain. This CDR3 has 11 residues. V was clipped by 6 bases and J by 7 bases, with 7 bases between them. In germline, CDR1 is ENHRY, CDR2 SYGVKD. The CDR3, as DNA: TGTGCCATCAGGGCAACGAATGAGCAGTTCTTC. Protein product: CAIRATNEQFF.

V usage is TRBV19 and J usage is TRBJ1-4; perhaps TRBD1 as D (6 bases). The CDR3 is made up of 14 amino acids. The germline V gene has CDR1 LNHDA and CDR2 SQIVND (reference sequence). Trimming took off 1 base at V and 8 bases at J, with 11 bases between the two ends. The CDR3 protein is CASSIGRGREKLFF. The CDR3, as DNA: TGTGCCAGTAGTATAGGCAGGGGAAGGGAAAAACTGTTTTTT. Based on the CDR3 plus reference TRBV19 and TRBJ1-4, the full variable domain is DGGITQSPKYLFRKEGQNVTLSCEQNLNHDAMYWYRQDPGQGLRLIYYSQIVNDFQKGDIAEGYSVSREKKESFPLTVTSAQKNPTAFYLCASSIGRGREKLFFGSGTQLSVL.

As DNA, the CDR3 is TGTGCCAGCAGCTCCGACAGGCCCAATGAAAAACTGTTTTTT. Translated: CASSSDRPNEKLFF. The chain is built from TRBV13 and TRBJ1-4; possibly TRBD1 for D (6 bases). CDR1 PRHDT and CDR2 FYEKMQ come from the germline V gene (reference sequence). Trimming shortened V by 4 bases and J by 5 bases, and 11 bases separated the two germline ends. This CDR3 contains 14 residues.

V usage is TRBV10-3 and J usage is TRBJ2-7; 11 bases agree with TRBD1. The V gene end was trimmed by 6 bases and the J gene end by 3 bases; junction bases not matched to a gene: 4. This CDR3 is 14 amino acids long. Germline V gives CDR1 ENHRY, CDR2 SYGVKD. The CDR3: CAIRSGTGGYEQYF. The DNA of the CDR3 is TGTGCCATCAGATCCGGGACAGGGGGCTACGAGCAGTACTTC.

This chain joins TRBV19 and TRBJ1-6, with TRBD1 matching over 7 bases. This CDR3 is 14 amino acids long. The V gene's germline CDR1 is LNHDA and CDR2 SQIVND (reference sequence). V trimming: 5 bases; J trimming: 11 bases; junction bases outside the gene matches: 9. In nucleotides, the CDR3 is TGTGCCAGTAGTTCAGGGACAGCGAGTACACCCCTCCACTTT. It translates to CASSSGTASTPLHF.

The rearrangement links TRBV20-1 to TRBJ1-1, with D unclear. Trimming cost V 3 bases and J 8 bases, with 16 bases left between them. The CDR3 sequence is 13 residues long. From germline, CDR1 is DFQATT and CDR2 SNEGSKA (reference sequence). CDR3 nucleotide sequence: TGCAGTGCTAGTTCGATGGGGTCGTCGGAAGCTTTCTTT. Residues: CSASSMGSSEAFF.

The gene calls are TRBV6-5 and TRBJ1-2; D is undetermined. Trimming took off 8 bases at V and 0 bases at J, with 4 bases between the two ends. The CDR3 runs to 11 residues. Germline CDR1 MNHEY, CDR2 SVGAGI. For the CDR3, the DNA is TGTGCCAGCGGGGCTAACTATGGCTACACCTTC. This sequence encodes CASGANYGYTF.

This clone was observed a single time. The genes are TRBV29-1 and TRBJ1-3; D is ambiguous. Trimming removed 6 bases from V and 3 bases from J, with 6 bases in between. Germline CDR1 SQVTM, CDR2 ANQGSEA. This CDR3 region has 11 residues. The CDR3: CSVAVGNTIYF. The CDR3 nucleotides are TGCAGCGTGGCAGTTGGAAACACCATATATTTT.

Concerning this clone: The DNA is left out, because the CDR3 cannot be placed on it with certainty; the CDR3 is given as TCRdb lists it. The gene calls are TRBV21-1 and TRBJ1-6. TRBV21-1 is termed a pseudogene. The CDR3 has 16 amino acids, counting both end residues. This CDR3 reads CACSFGGGARESPLHF.

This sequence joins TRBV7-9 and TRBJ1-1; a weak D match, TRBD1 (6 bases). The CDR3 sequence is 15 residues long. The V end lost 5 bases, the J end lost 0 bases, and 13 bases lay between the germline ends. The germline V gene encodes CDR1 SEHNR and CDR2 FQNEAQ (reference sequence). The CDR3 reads CASSPRQALNTEAFF. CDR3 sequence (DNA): TGTGCCAGCAGCCCCCGACAGGCGCTGAACACTGAAGCTTTCTTT. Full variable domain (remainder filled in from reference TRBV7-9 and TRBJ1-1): DTGVSQNPRHKITKRGQNVTFRCDPISEHNRLYWYRQTLGQGPEFLTYFQNEAQLEKSRLLSDRFSAERPKGSFSTLEIQRTEQGDSAMYLCASSPRQALNTEAFFGQGTRLTVV.

The CDR3: CSGKRWESTDTQYF. The CDR3 DNA is TGCAGCGGGAAGCGTTGGGAAAGCACAGATACGCAGTATTTT. The J gene is TRBJ2-3, the V gene TRBV29-1; D ambiguous. The V gene's germline CDR1 is SQVTM and CDR2 ANQGSEA. Trimming left V 7 bases short and J 0 bases short, with 14 bases between. The CDR3 has 14 amino acids.

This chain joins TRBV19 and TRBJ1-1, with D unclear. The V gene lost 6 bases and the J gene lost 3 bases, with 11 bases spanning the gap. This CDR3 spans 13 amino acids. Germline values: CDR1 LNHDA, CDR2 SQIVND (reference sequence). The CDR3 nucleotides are TGTGCCAGTAGCACGACCGTCGACACTGAAGCTTTCTTT. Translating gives CASSTTVDTEAFF.

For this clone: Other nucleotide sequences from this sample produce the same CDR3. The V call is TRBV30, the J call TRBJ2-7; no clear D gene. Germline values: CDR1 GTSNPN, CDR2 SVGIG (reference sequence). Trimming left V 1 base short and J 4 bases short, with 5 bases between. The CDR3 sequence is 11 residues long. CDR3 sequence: CAWSGSYEQYF. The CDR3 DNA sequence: TGTGCCTGGAGTGGATCGTACGAGCAGTACTTC.

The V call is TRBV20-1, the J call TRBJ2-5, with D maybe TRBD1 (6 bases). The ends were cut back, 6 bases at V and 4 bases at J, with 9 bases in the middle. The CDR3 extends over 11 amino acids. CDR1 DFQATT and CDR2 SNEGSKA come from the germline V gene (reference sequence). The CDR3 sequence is CSAIGGETQYF. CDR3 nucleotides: TGCAGTGCAATAGGGGGAGAGACCCAGTACTTC.

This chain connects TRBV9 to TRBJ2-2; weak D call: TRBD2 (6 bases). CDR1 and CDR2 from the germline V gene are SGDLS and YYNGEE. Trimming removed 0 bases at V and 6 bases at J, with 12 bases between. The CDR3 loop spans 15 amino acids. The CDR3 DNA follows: TGTGCCAGCAGCGTAGTGGCCGCGGGGTCCGGGGAGCTGTTTTTT. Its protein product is CASSVVAAGSGELFF.

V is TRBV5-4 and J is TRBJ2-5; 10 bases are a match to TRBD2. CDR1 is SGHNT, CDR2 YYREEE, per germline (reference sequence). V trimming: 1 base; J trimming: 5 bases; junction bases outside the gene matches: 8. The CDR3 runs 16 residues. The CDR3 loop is CASSLSKRGGGETQYF. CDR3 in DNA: TGTGCCAGCAGCTTGTCTAAGCGGGGGGGCGGGGAGACCCAGTACTTC.

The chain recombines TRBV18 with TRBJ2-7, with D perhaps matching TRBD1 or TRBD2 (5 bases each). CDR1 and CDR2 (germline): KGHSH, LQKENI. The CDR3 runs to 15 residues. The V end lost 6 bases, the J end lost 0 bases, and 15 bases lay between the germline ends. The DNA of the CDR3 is TGTGCCAGCTCTCCGGGACGGAGTTACTCCTACGAGCAGTACTTC. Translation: CASSPGRSYSYEQYF.

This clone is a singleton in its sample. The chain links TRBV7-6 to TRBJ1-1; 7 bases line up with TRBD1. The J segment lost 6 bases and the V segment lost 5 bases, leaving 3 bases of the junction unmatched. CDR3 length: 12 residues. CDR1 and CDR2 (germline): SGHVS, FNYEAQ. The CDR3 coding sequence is TGTGCCAGCAGCACAGGGGATTCTGAAGCTTTCTTT. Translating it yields CASSTGDSEAFF. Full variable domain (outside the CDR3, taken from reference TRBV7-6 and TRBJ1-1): GAGVSQSPRYKVTKRGQDVALRCDPISGHVSLYWYRQALGQGPEFLTYFNYEAQQDKSGLPNDRFSAERPEGSISTLTIQRTEQRDSAMYRCASSTGDSEAFFGQGTRLTVV.

The CDR3 spells CASSDTPTGTGQPQHF. CDR3 coding DNA: TGTGCCAGCAGTGACACCCCGACAGGGACGGGGCAGCCCCAGCATTTT. This chain connects TRBV6-4 to TRBJ1-5; 7 bases map to TRBD1. The CDR3 is made up of 16 amino acids. V shed 2 bases and J 7 bases; nucleotides not matched to a gene: 11. Germline-derived CDR1 and CDR2 are MRHNA and SNTAGT.

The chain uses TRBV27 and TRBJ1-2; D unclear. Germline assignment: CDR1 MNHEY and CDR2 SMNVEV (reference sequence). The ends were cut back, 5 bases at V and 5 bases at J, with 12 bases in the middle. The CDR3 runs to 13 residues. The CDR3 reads CASSIMGSYGYTF. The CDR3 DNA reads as TGTGCCAGCAGTATAATGGGGAGTTATGGCTACACCTTC.

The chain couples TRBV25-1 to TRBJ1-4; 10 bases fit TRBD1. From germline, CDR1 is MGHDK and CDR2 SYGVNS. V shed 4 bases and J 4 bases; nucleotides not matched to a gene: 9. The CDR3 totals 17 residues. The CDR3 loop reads CASSGRQGAIFNEKLFF. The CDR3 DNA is TGTGCCAGCAGTGGTAGACAGGGGGCAATCTTTAATGAAAAACTGTTTTTT.

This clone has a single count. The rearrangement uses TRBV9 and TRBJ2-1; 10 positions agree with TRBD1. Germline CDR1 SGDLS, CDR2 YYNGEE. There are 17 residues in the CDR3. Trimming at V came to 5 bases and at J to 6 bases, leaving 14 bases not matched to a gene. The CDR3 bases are TGTGCCAGCAGTTACAACCTCGGGACAGGGGTAGGCAATGAGCAGTTCTTC. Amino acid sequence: CASSYNLGTGVGNEQFF.

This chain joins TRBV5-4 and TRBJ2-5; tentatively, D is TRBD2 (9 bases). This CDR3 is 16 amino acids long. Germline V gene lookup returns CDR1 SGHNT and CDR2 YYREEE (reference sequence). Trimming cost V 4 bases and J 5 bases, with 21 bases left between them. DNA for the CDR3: TGTGCCAGCAGCACAGGGGGACTAGCTTTTGTGGAGACCCAGTACTTC. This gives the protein CASSTGGLAFVETQYF.

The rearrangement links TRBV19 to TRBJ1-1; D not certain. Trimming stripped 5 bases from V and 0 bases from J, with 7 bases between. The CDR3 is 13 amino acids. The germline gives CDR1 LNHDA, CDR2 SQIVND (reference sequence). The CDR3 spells CASSYIVNTEAFF. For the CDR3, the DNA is TGTGCCAGTAGTTATATAGTGAACACTGAAGCTTTCTTT.

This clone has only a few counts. The CDR3 DNA reads TGTGCCAGCAGCTTGGACGGGCCGAACTATGGCTACACCTTC. The encoded protein is CASSLDGPNYGYTF. V and J are TRBV5-4 and TRBJ1-2; no reliable D call. Germline V gene lookup returns CDR1 SGHNT and CDR2 YYREEE (reference sequence). V was shortened by 0 bases and J by 2 bases, with 8 bases between the two germline ends. The CDR3 extends over 14 amino acids.

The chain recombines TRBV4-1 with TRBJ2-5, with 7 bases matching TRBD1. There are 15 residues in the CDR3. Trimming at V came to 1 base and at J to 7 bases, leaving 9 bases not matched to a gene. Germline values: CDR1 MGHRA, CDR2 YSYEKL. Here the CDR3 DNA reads TGCGCCAGCAGCCAAGGGGACAGTCTAATCTGGACCCAGTACTTC. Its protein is CASSQGDSLIWTQYF.

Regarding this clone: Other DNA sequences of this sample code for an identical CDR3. The CDR3 DNA sequence: TGTGCCTGGAGCGGCGGCTCCTACGAGCAGTACTTC. Translation: CAWSGGSYEQYF. This chain connects TRBV30 to TRBJ2-7; D is uncertain. The length of the CDR3 is 12 residues. The V and J ends lost 3 bases and 0 bases respectively, with 6 bases between them. Germline CDR1 reads GTSNPN; CDR2 reads SVGIG (reference sequence).

CDR3 DNA sequence: TGCGCCAGCAGCTCCAGGGGATGGGTGTATTTT. Translating gives CASSSRGWVYF. The V call is TRBV5-1, the J call TRBJ2-3, with D perhaps TRBD1 (6 bases). The V end lost 3 bases, the J end lost 14 bases, and 13 bases lay between the germline ends. CDR1 and CDR2 (germline): SGHRS, YFSETQ. CDR3 length: 11 amino acids.